A single sample gave rise to the 20 T cell receptor beta chains below, sequenced in a study of CD8 T cells in Susac syndrome. Random hexamers primed reverse transcription of roughly 0.5 to 1 ug RNA. Each CDR3 protein is one row after TCRdb ran MiXCR on the immunoSEQ multiplex PCR reads. The table lists approximately 230,000 distinct CDR3 sequences, just under 95% of them singletons. The sample consisted of CD4+ T cells from PBMCs. These receptors were taken from a human donor with multiple sclerosis.

CDR3 sequence (DNA): TGCGCCAGCAGCTTGGGGCTAGCGGCCAATGAGCAGTTCTTC. Translated, it gives CASSLGLAANEQFF. The gene calls are TRBV5-1 and TRBJ2-1; 7 nucleotides match TRBD2. The V gene's germline CDR1 is SGHRS and CDR2 YFSETQ. The CDR3 is made up of 14 amino acids. Trimming took 0 bases from V and 6 from J; bases not matched to a gene: 3.

V gene TRBV6-5 combines with J gene TRBJ1-4; 7 bases are a match to TRBD1. Germline V gene data show CDR1 as MNHEY and CDR2 as SVGAGI. The CDR3 is 15 amino acids. Trimming removed 6 bases from V and 4 bases from J; junction bases left unmatched: 8. The CDR3 DNA reads TGTGCCAGCAGACCACCGGGGACAGTTAATGAAAAACTGTTTTTT. Translating gives CASRPPGTVNEKLFF.

The genes are TRBV28 and TRBJ2-7, with D possibly matching TRBD1 (7 bases). Trimming stripped 3 bases from V and 4 bases from J, with 16 bases between. This CDR3 has 15 residues. The germline V gene encodes CDR1 MDHEN and CDR2 SYDVKM. The CDR3 loop is CASSFPGGLEYEQYF. As DNA, the CDR3 is TGTGCCAGCAGTTTCCCAGGGGGGCTGGAATACGAGCAGTACTTC.

The gene calls are TRBV4-1 and TRBJ2-5; D gene uncertain. Trimming removed 2 bases from V and 1 base from J, with 11 bases in between. The CDR3 loop spans 15 amino acids. Germline CDR1 and CDR2: MGHRA and YSYEKL. The CDR3 bases are TGCGCCAGCAGCCAACATGAGCGCCCCCAAGAGACCCAGTACTTC. This sequence encodes CASSQHERPQETQYF.

The chain recombines TRBV20-1 with TRBJ2-7; TRBD1 matches 8 bases. The germline V gene encodes CDR1 DFQATT and CDR2 SNEGSKA (reference sequence). J was trimmed by 3 bases and V by 0 bases; bases with no gene match: 7. This CDR3 contains 15 residues. The CDR3 here is CSARDPGQAIYEQYF. In nucleotides, the CDR3 is TGCAGTGCTAGAGATCCGGGACAGGCAATCTACGAGCAGTACTTC.

Details on this clonotype: Compared with germline, one end of the junction differs, possibly owing to a read error. This sequence joins TRBV5-4 and TRBJ1-4; D is possibly TRBD1 (5 bases). The CDR3 length is 14 residues. Germline-derived CDR1 and CDR2 are SGHNT and YYREEE (reference sequence). The CDR3 loop is CASSLDSGDRGTVF. As DNA, the CDR3 is TGTGCCAGCAGCTTGGATAGTGGGGACCGGGGGACGGTTTTT.

The V gene is TRBV24-1, the J gene TRBJ2-2; TRBD1 agrees at 9 bases. Trimming at V came to 4 bases and at J to 4 bases, leaving 6 bases not matched to a gene. The germline V gene has CDR1 KGHDR and CDR2 SFDVKD. The CDR3 contains 16 residues. CDR3: CATSDLVDRGTGELFF. CDR3 coding DNA: TGTGCCACCAGTGACCTTGTGGACAGGGGCACCGGGGAGCTGTTTTTT.

The chain joins TRBV5-1 to TRBJ2-1, with D tentatively TRBD2 (5 bases). Germline CDR1 reads SGHRS; CDR2 reads YFSETQ. This CDR3 has 14 residues. The germline V and J ends were trimmed by 3 bases and 0 bases, with 7 bases remaining between them. The CDR3 is CASSSGNSYNEQFF. The CDR3, as DNA: TGCGCCAGCAGCTCCGGGAACTCCTACAATGAGCAGTTCTTC.

V gene TRBV2 combines with J gene TRBJ2-2; no reliable D call. The CDR3 runs to 15 residues. Trimming shortened V by 3 bases and J by 1 base, and 9 bases separated the two germline ends. Germline values: CDR1 SNHLY, CDR2 FYNNEI. Here the CDR3 DNA reads TGTGCCAGCAGTGAGCTAATGGGGAACACCGGGGAGCTGTTTTTT. Translating gives CASSELMGNTGELFF. The complete variable domain, with remaining parts taken from reference TRBV2 and TRBJ2-2, reads EPEVTQTPSHQVTQMGQEVILRCVPISNHLYFYWYRQILGQKVEFLVSFYNNEISEKSEIFDDQFSVERPDGSNFTLKIRSTKLEDSAMYFCASSELMGNTGELFFGEGSRLTVL.

This chain joins TRBV5-1 and TRBJ2-3; a possible D gene is TRBD1 (6 bases). The CDR3 length is 19 residues. The germline gives CDR1 SGHRS, CDR2 YFSETQ. V dropped 2 bases and J dropped 0 bases, with 22 bases sitting between them. The CDR3 is CASSLGRPGAVRSTDTQYF. The CDR3 DNA is TGCGCCAGCAGCTTAGGGCGACCAGGGGCAGTACGAAGCACAGATACGCAGTATTTT.

V gene TRBV5-1 combines with J gene TRBJ1-1; TRBD1 aligns across 9 bases. The CDR3 sequence is 15 residues long. V lost 8 bases and J lost 2; bases outside the gene matches: 10. The germline gives CDR1 SGHRS, CDR2 YFSETQ. In nucleotides, the CDR3 is TGCGCCAGTTCCGGGACAGGGATGCTAAACACTGAAGCTTTCTTT. Amino acid sequence: CASSGTGMLNTEAFF.

This chain joins TRBV9 and TRBJ2-7; tentative D call: TRBD2 (6 bases). CDR1 SGDLS and CDR2 YYNGEE come from the germline V gene. This CDR3 region has 14 residues. Trimming stripped 2 bases from V and 5 bases from J, with 14 bases between. DNA for the CDR3: TGTGCCAGCAGCGTGGAACGGGAGCGCGACGAGCAGTACGTC. This sequence encodes CASSVERERDEQYV.

The rearrangement joins TRBV11-2 to TRBJ2-7, with no clear D. Germline CDR1 SGHAT, CDR2 FQNNGV. Trimming cost V 7 bases and J 3 bases, with 13 bases left between them. There are 13 residues in the CDR3. The CDR3 DNA reads TGTGCCAGCACCATCCCCCACCTCTACGAGCAGTACTTC. Protein product: CASTIPHLYEQYF. The full variable domain, rest sourced from reference TRBV11-2 and TRBJ2-7, is EAGVAQSPRYKIIEKRQSVAFWCNPISGHATLYWYQQILGQGPKLLIQFQNNGVVDDSQLPKDRFSAERLKGVDSTLKIQPAKLEDSAVYLCASTIPHLYEQYFGPGTRLTVT.

The V and J genes are TRBV4-1 and TRBJ1-2, with 7 bases aligning to TRBD1. Trimming at V came to 3 bases and at J to 4 bases, leaving 14 bases not matched to a gene. The length of the CDR3 is 17 residues. Germline CDR1 reads MGHRA; CDR2 reads YSYEKL. As DNA, the CDR3 is TGCGCCAGCAGCCAGGGTTCCGGGACAGCGGTTACCTATGGCTACACCTTC. Protein product: CASSQGSGTAVTYGYTF.

This rearrangement joins TRBV6-5 to TRBJ2-7; D is perhaps TRBD1 (5 bases). Trimming took 4 bases from V and 9 from J, leaving 13 bases between them. The CDR3 totals 12 residues. The germline V gene encodes CDR1 MNHEY and CDR2 SVGAGI. The CDR3 region is CASSSQGSGQYF. In DNA form, the CDR3 reads TGTGCCAGCAGTTCCCAGGGTAGTGGGCAGTACTTC.

The chain couples TRBV18 to TRBJ1-1; D possibly corresponds to TRBD1 (6 bases). Germline CDR1 reads KGHSH; CDR2 reads LQKENI. With 2 bases removed from V and 2 bases from J, the gap between germline ends came to 15 bases. The CDR3 loop spans 16 amino acids. The CDR3, as DNA: TGTGCCAGCTCACCATCAGCGAGGACAGAAAACACTGAAGCTTTCTTT. This translates into CASSPSARTENTEAFF.

J is TRBJ2-2 and V is TRBV14; TRBD2 might be the D (5 bases). The CDR3 sequence is 15 residues long. Germline loops: CDR1 SGHDN, CDR2 FVKESK. Trimming left V 1 base short and J 2 bases short, with 8 bases between. This CDR3 is CASSQVRGNTGELFF. The CDR3 bases are TGTGCCAGCAGCCAAGTTCGGGGAAACACCGGGGAGCTGTTTTTT. The full variable domain, completed using reference TRBV14 and TRBJ2-2, is EAGVTQFPSHSVIEKGQTVTLRCDPISGHDNLYWYRRVMGKEIKFLLHFVKESKQDESGMPNNRFLAERTGGTYSTLKVQPAELEDSGVYFCASSQVRGNTGELFFGEGSRLTVL.

The rearrangement links TRBV12-3 or TRBV12-4 to TRBJ1-1; D is perhaps TRBD1 (5 bases). Trimming took off 3 bases at V and 8 bases at J, with 16 bases between the two ends. This CDR3 comprises 14 residues. The CDR3 DNA follows: TGTGCCAGCAGTTTTGAGGAGCTTGGGGGGGAAGCTTTCTTT. Its protein is CASSFEELGGEAFF.

V is TRBV12-3 or TRBV12-4 and J is TRBJ2-4; tentatively, D is TRBD1 (5 bases). V was pared by 8 bases and J by 9 bases, with 20 bases between. The CDR3 is 14 residues long. CDR3 protein: CASSRVAKGVIQYF. For the CDR3, the DNA is TGTGCCAGCTCCCGAGTAGCTAAAGGGGTCATTCAGTACTTC.

The rearrangement links TRBV6-1 to TRBJ1-2; D is perhaps TRBD1 (5 bases). CDR1 and CDR2 from the germline V gene are MNHNS and SASEGT. Trimming took 6 bases from V and 3 from J, leaving 17 bases between them. CDR3 length: 15 residues. For the CDR3, the DNA is TGTGCCAGCAGCGAGGGACCCTTCGAAGACTATGGCTACACCTTC. As protein: CASSEGPFEDYGYTF.